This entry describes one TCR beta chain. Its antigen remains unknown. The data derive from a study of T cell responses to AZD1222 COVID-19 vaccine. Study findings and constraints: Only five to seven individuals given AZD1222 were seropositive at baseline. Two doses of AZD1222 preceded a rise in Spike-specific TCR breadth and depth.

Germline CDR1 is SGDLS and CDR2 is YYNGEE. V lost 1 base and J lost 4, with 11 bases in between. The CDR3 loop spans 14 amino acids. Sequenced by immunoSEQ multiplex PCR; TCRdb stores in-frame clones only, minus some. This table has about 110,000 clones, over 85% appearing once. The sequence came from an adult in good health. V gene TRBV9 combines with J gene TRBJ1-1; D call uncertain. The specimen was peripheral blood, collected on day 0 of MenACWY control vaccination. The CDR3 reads CASSVNGQTTEAFF. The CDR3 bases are TGTGCCAGCAGCGTAAATGGGCAGACCACTGAAGCTTTCTTT.